This TCR beta chain was obtained from a study of Ad26.COV2.S vaccination and SARS-CoV-2 variants. Germline assignment: CDR1 MGHDK and CDR2 SYGVNS. The CDR3 loop spans 17 amino acids. The V and J ends lost 1 base and 9 bases respectively, with 24 bases between them. Repertoires were generated with immunoSEQ multiplex PCR, while TCRdb's copy carries only in-frame clones and drops some. Among about 420,000 clones listed, approximately 90% were seen once. Noted treatment: 15 to 20 received Ad26.COV2.S at low or high dose, single or two shots; roughly 5 received placebo; per-sample allocation not given. Following the first vaccine or placebo injection, samples were taken on day 63.

The V gene is TRBV25-1, the J gene TRBJ2-5, with D tentatively TRBD1 or TRBD2 (5 bases each). The sample here was peripheral blood, taken in a trial of Ad26.COV2.S vaccine versus placebo. This receptor was identified in a person aged 18-65 years who received the Ad26.COV2.S COVID-19 vaccine or a placebo. The CDR3 protein is CASSEFPSTEPLGAQYF. The CDR3, as DNA: TGTGCCAGCAGTGAATTTCCTTCGACAGAACCGTTGGGGGCCCAGTACTTC.